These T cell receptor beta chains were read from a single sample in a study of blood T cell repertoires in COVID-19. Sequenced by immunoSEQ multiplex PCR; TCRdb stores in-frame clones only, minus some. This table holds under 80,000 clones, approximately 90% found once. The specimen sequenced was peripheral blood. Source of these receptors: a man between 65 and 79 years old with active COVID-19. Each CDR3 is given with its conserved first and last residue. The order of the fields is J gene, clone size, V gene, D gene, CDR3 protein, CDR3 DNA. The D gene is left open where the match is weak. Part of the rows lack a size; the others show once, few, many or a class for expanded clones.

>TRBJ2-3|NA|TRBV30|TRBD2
CAWTSGGAAPDTQYF
TGTGCCTGGACCTCGGGAGGCGCCGCGCCGGATACGCAGTATTTT
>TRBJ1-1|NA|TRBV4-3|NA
CASSQDGANTEAFF
TGCGCCAGCAGCCAAGATGGGGCTAACACTGAAGCTTTCTTT
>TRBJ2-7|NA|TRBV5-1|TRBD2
CASNPGLAGPYEQYF
TGCGCCAGCAACCCGGGACTAGCGGGCCCCTACGAGCAGTACTTC
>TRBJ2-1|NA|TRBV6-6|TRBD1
CASSPRWTGTYNEQFF
TGTGCCAGCAGTCCCCGGTGGACAGGGACCTACAATGAGCAGTTCTTC
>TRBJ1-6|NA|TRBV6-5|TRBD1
CASSPTGGRPLHF
TGTGCCAGCAGCCCGACAGGGGGTAGGCCCCTCCACTTT
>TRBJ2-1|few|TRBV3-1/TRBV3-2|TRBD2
CASSPGRAGEQFF
TGTGCCAGCAGCCCCGGGAGGGCCGGTGAGCAGTTCTTC
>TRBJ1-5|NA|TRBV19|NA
CAGPTEGNQPQHF
TGTGCCGGGCCCACGGAGGGCAATCAGCCCCAGCATTTT
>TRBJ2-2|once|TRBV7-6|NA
CASSLGVAANTGELFF
TGTGCCAGCAGCTTAGGGGTAGCGGCCAACACCGGGGAGCTGTTTTTT
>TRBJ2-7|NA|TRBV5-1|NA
CASSSGTLEYEQYF
TGCGCCAGCAGCTCTGGGACACTGGAGTACGAGCAGTACTTC
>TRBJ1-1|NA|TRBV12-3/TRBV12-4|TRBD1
CASTGQAEAFF
TGTGCCAGCACGGGACAGGCTGAAGCTTTCTTT
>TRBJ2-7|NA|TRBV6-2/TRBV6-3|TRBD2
CASSPGGWSGSYEQYF
TGTGCCAGCAGTCCCGGGGGGTGGAGCGGGAGCTACGAGCAGTACTTC
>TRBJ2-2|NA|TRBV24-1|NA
CATRAPGAGELFF
TGTGCCACCAGAGCCCCGGGGGCCGGGGAGCTGTTTTTT
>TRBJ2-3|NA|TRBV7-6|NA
CASSQRSSAFTDTQYF
TGTGCCAGCAGCCAACGGTCTAGCGCCTTCACAGATACGCAGTATTTT
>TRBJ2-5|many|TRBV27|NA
CASSLLGAGETQYF
TGTGCCAGCAGTTTATTGGGGGCTGGGGAGACCCAGTACTTC
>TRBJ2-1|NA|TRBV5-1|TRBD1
CASSAQGALYNEQFF
TGCGCCAGCAGCGCACAGGGGGCTTTGTACAATGAGCAGTTCTTC
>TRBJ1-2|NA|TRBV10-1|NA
CASSAVPGGGRAYYGYTF
TGCGCCAGCAGTGCGGTCCCCGGGGGAGGGAGGGCATACTATGGCTACACCTTC
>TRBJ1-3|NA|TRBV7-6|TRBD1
CASSLGQGAGNTIYF
TGTGCCAGCAGCTTAGGACAGGGTGCTGGAAACACCATATATTTT
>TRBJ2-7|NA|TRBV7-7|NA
CASSPDTYEQYF
TGTGCTAGCAGCCCGGACACCTACGAGCAGTACTTC
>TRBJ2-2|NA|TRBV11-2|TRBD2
CASRPPGGGNGELFF
TGTGCCAGCAGACCCCCCGGCGGGGGGAATGGGGAGCTGTTTTTT
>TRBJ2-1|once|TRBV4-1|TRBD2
CASSQPTSGAPYNEQFF
TGCGCCAGCAGCCAGCCCACTAGCGGAGCCCCCTACAATGAGCAGTTCTTC
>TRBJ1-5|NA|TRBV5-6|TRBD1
CASSGGDRVNQPQHF
TGTGCCAGCAGCGGGGGGGACAGGGTCAATCAGCCCCAGCATTTT
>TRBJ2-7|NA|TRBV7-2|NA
CASSFSVGPAYEQYF
TGTGCCAGCAGCTTTTCCGTTGGGCCCGCCTACGAGCAGTACTTC
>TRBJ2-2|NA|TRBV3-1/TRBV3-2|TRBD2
CASSQGSGSTTGELFF
TGTGCCAGCAGCCAAGGTAGCGGGAGTACCACCGGGGAGCTGTTTTTT
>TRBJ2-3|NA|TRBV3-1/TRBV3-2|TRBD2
CASSQDGAGAEPTDTQYF
TGTGCCAGCAGCCAAGATGGGGCGGGAGCGGAACCTACAGATACGCAGTATTTT
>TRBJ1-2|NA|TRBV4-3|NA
CASSQVPGSGYGYTF
TGCGCCAGCAGCCAAGTTCCGGGTTCCGGGTATGGCTACACCTTC
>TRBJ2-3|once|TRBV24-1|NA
CATSDPRFRGQVSTDTQYF
TGTGCCACCAGTGACCCGCGATTTCGCGGGCAGGTTAGCACAGATACGCAGTATTTT
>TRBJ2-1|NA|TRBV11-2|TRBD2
CASSSRVAGPRDEQFF
TGTGCCAGCAGCTCTAGGGTAGCGGGACCTAGGGATGAGCAGTTCTTC
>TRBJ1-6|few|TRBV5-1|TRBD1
CASSPTGPSSYNSPLHF
TGCGCCAGCAGCCCGACAGGGCCGAGCTCCTATAATTCACCCCTCCACTTT
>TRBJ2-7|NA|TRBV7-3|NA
CASSPPGSHEQYF
TGTGCCAGCAGCCCCCCGGGGAGCCACGAGCAGTACTTC